This T cell receptor (beta chain) was recovered during a study of control samples from healthy donors and cancer patients. This clone was counted only a few times. Only in-frame clones appear in the TCRdb table, and some are missing; sequencing was by immunoSEQ multiplex PCR. The sample lists 120,000 or so clones, around 90% occurring once. This CDR3 contains 11 residues. The V and J ends lost 4 bases and 11 bases respectively, with 11 bases between them. CDR1 MGHDK and CDR2 SYGVNS come from the germline V gene. This chain uses TRBV25-1 with TRBJ1-1, with D hard to call. Sequenced material: blood. The clonotype was recovered from a man aged 40-49 years in good health. The CDR3, as DNA: TGTGCCAGCAGTGCTACTTCTGTGGCTTTCTTT. This codes for CASSATSVAFF.